This entry features one TCR beta chain sequence. What it recognizes is unknown. Measured with immunoSEQ multiplex PCR; TCRdb has only the in-frame clones, and not every one. The sample includes around 190,000 clones, just over 85% of them seen just once. This sample was taken from a study of T cell responses to AZD1222 COVID-19 vaccine. Study observations and caveats: White British donors predominated, females outnumbered males, and clonal diversity was possibly underestimated. Nearly half of spike-specific TCRs reportedly target unmutated variant regions. Sampled repertoires all dated from after the peak T cell response. Baseline seropositives among AZD1222 recipients totaled only five to seven.

V was trimmed by 1 base and J by 3 bases, leaving 11 bases between them. The CDR3 is made up of 14 amino acids. Germline V lookup: CDR1 SGHNT, CDR2 YYREEE (reference sequence). The chain carries TRBV5-4 and TRBJ2-7; possibly TRBD1 or TRBD2 for D (6 bases each). The sequence derives from an adult in good health. The specimen comprised peripheral blood, sampled on day 0 of AZD1222 vaccination. CDR3 residues: CASSLPGGLYEQYF. The CDR3 region has the DNA TGTGCCAGCAGCTTGCCCGGGGGCCTCTACGAGCAGTACTTC.